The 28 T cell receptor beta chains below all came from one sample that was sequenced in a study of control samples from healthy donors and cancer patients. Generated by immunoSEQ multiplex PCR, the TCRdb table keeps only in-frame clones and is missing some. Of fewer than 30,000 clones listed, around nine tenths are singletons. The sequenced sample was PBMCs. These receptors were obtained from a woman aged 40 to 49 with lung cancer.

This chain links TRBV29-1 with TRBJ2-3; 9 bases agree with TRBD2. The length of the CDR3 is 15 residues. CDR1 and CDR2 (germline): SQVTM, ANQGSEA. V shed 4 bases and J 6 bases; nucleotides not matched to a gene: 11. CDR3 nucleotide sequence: TGCAGCGTTGTCAGAATAGCGGGGGTGCAGGATACGCAGTATTTT. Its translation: CSVVRIAGVQDTQYF.

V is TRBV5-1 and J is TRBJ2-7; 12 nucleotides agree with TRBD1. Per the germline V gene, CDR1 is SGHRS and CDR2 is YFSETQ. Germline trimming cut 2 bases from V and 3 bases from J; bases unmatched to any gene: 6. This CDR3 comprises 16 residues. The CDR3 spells CASSFGTGGVNYEQYF. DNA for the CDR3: TGCGCCAGCAGCTTTGGGACAGGGGGCGTTAACTACGAGCAGTACTTC.

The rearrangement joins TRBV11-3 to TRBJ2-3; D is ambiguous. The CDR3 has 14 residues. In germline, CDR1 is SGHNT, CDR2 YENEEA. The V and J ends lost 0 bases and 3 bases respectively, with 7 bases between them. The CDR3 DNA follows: TGTGCCAGCAGCTTAGATCTGGTAACAGATACGCAGTATTTT. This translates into CASSLDLVTDTQYF.

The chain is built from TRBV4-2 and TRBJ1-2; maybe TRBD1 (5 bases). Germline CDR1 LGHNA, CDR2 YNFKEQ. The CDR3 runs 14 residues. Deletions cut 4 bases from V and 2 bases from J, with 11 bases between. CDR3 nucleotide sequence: TGTGCCAGCAGCCTCCGGGACGGCAACTATGGCTACACCTTC. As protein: CASSLRDGNYGYTF.

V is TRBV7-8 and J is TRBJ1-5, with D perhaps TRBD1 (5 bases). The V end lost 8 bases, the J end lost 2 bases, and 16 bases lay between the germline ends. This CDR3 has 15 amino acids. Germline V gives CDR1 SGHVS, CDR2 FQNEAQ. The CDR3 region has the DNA TGTGCCAGCGCGGGGGGAGGTCGTGGCAATCAGCCCCAGCATTTT. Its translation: CASAGGGRGNQPQHF.

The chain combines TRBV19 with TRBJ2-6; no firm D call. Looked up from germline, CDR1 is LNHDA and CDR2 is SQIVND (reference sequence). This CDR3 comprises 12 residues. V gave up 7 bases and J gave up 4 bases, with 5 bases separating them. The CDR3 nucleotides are TGTGCCAGTATTTCAGGGGCCAACGTCCTGACTTTC. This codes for CASISGANVLTF.

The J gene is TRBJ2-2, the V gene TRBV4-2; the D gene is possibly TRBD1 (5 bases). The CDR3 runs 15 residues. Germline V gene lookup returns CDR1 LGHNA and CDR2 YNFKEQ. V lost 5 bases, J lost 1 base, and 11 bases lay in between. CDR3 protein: CASSSGQGNTGELFF. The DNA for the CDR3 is TGTGCCAGCAGCTCCGGGCAGGGGAACACCGGGGAGCTGTTTTTT.

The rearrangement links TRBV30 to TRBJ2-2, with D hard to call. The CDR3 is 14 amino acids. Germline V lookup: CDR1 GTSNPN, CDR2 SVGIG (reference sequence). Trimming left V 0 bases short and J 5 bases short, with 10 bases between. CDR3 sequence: CAWSVESGTGELFF. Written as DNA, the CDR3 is TGTGCCTGGAGTGTAGAGTCTGGGACCGGGGAGCTGTTTTTT.

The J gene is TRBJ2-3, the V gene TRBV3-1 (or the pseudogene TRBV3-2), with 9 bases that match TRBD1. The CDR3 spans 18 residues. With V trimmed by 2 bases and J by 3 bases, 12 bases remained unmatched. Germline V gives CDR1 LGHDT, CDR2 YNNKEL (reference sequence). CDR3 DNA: TGTGCCAGCAGCCAAATACGAAACACAGGGGGCGGTACAGATACGCAGTATTTT. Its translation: CASSQIRNTGGGTDTQYF.

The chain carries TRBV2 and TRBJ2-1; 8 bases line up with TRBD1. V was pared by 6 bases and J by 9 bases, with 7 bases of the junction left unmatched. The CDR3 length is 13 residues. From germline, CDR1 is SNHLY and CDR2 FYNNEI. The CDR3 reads CASRARQGSEQFF. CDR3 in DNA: TGTGCCAGCAGAGCAAGACAGGGGTCTGAGCAGTTCTTC. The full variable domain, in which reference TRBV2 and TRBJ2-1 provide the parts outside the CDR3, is EPEVTQTPSHQVTQMGQEVILRCVPISNHLYFYWYRQILGQKVEFLVSFYNNEISEKSEIFDDQFSVERPDGSNFTLKIRSTKLEDSAMYFCASRARQGSEQFFGPGTRLTVL.

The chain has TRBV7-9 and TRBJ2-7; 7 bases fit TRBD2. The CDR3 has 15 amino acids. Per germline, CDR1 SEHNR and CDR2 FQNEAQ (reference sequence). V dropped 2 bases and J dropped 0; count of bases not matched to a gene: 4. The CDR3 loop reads CASSLKAGSSYEQYF. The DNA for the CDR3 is TGTGCCAGCAGCTTAAAAGCGGGGAGCTCCTACGAGCAGTACTTC.

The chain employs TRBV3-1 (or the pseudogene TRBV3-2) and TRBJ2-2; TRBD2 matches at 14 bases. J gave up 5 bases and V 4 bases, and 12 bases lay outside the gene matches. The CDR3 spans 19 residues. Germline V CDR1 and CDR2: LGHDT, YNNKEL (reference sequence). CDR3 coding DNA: TGTGCCAGCAGCCTGGGACTAGCGGGGGTTACAGGATATACCGGGGAGCTGTTTTTT. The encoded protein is CASSLGLAGVTGYTGELFF.

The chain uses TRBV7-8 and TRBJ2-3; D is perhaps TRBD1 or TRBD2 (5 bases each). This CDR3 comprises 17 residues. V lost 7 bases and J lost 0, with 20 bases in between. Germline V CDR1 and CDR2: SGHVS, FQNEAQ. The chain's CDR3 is CASTYTGARTSTDTQYF. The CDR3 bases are TGTGCCAGCACCTACACCGGGGCAAGGACTAGCACAGATACGCAGTATTTT. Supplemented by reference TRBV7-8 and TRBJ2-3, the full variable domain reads GAGVSQSPRYKVAKRGQDVALRCDPISGHVSLFWYQQALGQGPEFLTYFQNEAQLDKSGLPSDRFFAERPEGSVSTLKIQRTQQEDSAVYLCASTYTGARTSTDTQYFGPGTRLTVL.

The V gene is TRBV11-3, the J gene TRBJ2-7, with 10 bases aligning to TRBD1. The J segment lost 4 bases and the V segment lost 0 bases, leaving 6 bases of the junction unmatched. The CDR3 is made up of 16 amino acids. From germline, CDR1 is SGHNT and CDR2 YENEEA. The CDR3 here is CASSLDSTGGGYEQYF. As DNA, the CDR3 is TGTGCCAGCAGCTTAGACTCGACAGGGGGCGGTTACGAGCAGTACTTC.

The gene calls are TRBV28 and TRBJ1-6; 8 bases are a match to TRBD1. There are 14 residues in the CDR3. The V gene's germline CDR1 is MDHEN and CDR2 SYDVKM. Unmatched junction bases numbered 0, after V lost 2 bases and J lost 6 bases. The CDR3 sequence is CASSLGQGNSPLHF. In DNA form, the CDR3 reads TGTGCCAGCAGTTTAGGACAGGGTAATTCACCCCTCCACTTT.

CDR3 in DNA: TGTGCCAGCCACTTCGGGGGGGGGCTTAGTGGCTACACCTTC. Its protein is CASHFGGGLSGYTF. This chain links TRBV19 with TRBJ1-2; D possibly corresponds to TRBD1 (6 bases). Germline CDR1 and CDR2: LNHDA and SQIVND (reference sequence). Trimming shortened V by 9 bases and J by 7 bases, and 21 bases separated the two germline ends. The CDR3 extends over 14 amino acids.

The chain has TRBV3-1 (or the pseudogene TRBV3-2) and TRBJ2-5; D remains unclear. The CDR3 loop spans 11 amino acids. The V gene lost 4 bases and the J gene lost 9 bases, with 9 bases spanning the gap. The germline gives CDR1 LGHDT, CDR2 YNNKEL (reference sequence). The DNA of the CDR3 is TGTGCCAGCAGCCTATCAACGGCCCAGTACTTC. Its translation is CASSLSTAQYF.

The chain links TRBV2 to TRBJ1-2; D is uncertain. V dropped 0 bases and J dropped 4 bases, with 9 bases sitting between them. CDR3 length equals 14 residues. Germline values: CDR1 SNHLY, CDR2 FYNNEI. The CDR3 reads CASSEALRGYGYTF. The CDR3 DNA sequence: TGTGCCAGCAGTGAAGCGCTTCGGGGCTATGGCTACACCTTC.

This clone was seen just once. CDR3 region: CASSLVASGGRETQYF. CDR3 coding DNA: TGCGCCAGCAGCTTGGTCGCTAGCGGGGGGCGGGAGACCCAGTACTTC. The genes are TRBV5-1 and TRBJ2-5; 11 bases align to TRBD2. Looked up from germline, CDR1 is SGHRS and CDR2 is YFSETQ. The CDR3 length is 16 residues. The J segment lost 5 bases and the V segment lost 0 bases, leaving 6 bases of the junction unmatched.

CDR3 region: CASSESLGNEKLFF. As DNA, the CDR3 is TGTGCCAGCAGTGAATCTCTGGGAAATGAAAAACTGTTTTTT. This chain links TRBV25-1 with TRBJ1-4; D not resolved. Looked up from germline, CDR1 is MGHDK and CDR2 is SYGVNS. The CDR3 has 14 residues. The V gene lost 1 base and the J gene lost 5 bases, with 8 bases spanning the gap.

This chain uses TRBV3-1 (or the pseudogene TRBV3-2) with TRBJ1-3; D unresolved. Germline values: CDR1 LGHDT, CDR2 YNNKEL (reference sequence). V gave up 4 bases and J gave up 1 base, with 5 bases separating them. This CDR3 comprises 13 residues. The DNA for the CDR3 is TGTGCCAGCAGCCGCGGGTCTGGAAACACCATATATTTT. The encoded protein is CASSRGSGNTIYF.

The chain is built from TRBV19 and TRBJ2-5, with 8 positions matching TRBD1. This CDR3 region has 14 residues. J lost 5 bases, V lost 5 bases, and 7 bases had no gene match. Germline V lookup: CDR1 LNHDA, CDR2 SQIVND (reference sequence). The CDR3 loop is CASSVQGAVETQYF. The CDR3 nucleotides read TGTGCCAGTAGTGTGCAGGGGGCTGTGGAGACCCAGTACTTC.

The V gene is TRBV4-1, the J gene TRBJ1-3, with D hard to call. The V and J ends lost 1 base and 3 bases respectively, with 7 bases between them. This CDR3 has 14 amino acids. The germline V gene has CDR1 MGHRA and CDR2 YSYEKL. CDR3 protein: CASSQAGNGNTIYF. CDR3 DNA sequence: TGCGCCAGCAGCCAAGCGGGGAATGGAAACACCATATATTTT.

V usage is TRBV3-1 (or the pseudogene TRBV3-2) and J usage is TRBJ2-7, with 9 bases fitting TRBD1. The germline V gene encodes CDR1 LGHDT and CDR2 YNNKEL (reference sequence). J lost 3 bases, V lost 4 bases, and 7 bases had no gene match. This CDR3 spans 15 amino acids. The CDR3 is CASSPRDREDYEQYF. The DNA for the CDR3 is TGTGCCAGCAGCCCCCGGGACAGGGAAGACTACGAGCAGTACTTC.

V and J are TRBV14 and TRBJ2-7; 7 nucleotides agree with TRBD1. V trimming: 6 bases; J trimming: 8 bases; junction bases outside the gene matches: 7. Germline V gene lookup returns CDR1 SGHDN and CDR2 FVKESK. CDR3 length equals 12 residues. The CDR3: CASSYRTGQQYF. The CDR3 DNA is TGTGCCAGCAGTTACCGGACAGGTCAGCAGTACTTC.

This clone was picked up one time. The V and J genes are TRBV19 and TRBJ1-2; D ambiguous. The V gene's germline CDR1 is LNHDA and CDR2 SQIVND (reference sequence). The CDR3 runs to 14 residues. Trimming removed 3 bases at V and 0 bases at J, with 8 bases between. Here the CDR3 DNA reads TGTGCCAGTAGTATCGGACCAGCTAACTATGGCTACACCTTC. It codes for CASSIGPANYGYTF.

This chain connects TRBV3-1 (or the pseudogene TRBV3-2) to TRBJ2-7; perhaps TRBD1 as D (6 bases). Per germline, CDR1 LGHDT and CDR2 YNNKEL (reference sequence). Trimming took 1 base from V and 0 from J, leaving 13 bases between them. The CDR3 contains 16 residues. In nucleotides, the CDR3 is TGTGCCAGCAGCCAAGGTGAGGGGGTGAGCTCCTACGAGCAGTACTTC. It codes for CASSQGEGVSSYEQYF.

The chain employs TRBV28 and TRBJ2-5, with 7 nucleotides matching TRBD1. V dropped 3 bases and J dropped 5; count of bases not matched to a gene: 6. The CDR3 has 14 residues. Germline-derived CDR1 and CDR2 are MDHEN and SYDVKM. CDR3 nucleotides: TGTGCCAGCAGTTTGCCGACAGGGTTCGAGACCCAGTACTTC. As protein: CASSLPTGFETQYF.